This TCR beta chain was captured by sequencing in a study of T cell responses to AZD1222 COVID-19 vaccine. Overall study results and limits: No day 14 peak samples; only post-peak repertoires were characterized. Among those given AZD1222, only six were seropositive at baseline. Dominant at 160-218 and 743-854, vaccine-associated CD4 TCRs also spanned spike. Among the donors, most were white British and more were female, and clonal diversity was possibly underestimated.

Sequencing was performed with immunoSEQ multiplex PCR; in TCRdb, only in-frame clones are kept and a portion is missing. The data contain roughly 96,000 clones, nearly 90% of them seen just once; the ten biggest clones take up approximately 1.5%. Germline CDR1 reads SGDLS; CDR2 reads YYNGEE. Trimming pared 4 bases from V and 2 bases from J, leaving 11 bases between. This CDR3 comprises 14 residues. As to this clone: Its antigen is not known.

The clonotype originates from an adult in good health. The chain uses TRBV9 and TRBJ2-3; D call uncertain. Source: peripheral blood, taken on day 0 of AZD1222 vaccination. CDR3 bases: TGTGCCAGCAGCCCCAACATCTACACAGATACGCAGTATTTT. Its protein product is CASSPNIYTDTQYF. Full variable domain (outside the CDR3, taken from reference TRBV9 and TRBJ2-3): DSGVTQTPKHLITATGQRVTLRCSPRSGDLSVYWYQQSLDQGLQFLIQYYNGEERAKGNILERFSAQQFPDLHSELNLSSLELGDSALYFCASSPNIYTDTQYFGPGTRLTVL.